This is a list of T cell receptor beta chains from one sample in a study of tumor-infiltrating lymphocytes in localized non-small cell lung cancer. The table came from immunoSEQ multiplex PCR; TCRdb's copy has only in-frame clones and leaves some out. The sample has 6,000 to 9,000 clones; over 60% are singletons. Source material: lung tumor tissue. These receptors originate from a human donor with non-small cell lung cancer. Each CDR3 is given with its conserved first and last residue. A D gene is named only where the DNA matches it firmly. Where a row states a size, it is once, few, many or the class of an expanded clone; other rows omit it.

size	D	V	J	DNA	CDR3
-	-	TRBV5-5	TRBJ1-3	TGTGCCAGCAGCTTGGACGGATCCCGCTCTGGAAACACCATATATTTT	CASSLDGSRSGNTIYF
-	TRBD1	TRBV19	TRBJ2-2	TGTGCCAGTAGTATAGGGACAGGGACCGGGGAGCTGTTTTTT	CASSIGTGTGELFF
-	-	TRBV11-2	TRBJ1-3	TGTGCCAGCAGCTTTAGCGAAAACACCATATATTTT	CASSFSENTIYF
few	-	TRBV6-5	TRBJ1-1	TGTGCCAGCAGTCTGGGACCCCAGGGCACTGAAGCTTTCTTT	CASSLGPQGTEAFF
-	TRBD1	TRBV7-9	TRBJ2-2	TGTGCCAGCAGCCTTTTACAGGGGGAACTGGCCGGGGAGCTGTTTTTT	CASSLLQGELAGELFF
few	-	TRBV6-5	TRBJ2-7	TGTGCCAGCAGTTTCTCGCCAGGGAATAGAAACGAGCAGTACTTC	CASSFSPGNRNEQYF
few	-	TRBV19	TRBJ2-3	TGTGCCAGTAGTAGACACGGGGGACGCACGTCCATCGATACGCAGTATTTT	CASSRHGGRTSIDTQYF
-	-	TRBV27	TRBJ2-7	TGTGCCGTCCGCAAGGGGGTCGGGTCCTACGAGCAGTACTTC	CAVRKGVGSYEQYF
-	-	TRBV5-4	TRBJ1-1	TGTGCCAGCGGGCCGTCAGGGATTGAAGCTTTCTTT	CASGPSGIEAFF
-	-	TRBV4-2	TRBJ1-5	TGTGCCAGCAGCCTAGAACAGGGCAATCAGCCCCAGCATTTT	CASSLEQGNQPQHF
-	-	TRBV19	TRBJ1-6	TGTGCCAGTAGCCCACGGGACGGACAAAGTTCACCCCTCCACTTT	CASSPRDGQSSPLHF
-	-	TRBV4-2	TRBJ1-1	TGTGCCAGCAGCCAAACCGTAACAGGGAACACTGAAGCTTTCTTT	CASSQTVTGNTEAFF
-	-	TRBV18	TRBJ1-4	TGTGCCAGCTCCGGGGCAGGGGAAAAACTGTTTTTT	CASSGAGEKLFF
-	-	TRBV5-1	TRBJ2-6	TGCGCCAGCAGCTTGGAGAGATCTGGGGTTGGGGCCAACGTCCTGACTTTC	CASSLERSGVGANVLTF
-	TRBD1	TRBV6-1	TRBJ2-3	TGTGCCAGCAGGGACAGGGGTAGCACAGATACGCAGTATTTT	CASRDRGSTDTQYF
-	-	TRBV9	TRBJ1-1	TGTGCCAGCAGCTCCATGAACACTGAAGCTTTCTTT	CASSSMNTEAFF
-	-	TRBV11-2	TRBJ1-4	TGTGCCAGCAGCTTAGAAAATTACGGAAAACTGTTTTTT	CASSLENYGKLFF
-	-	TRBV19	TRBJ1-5	TGTGCCAGTAGTATAACGGGGGACAATCAGCCCCAGCATTTT	CASSITGDNQPQHF
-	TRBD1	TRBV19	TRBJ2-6	TGTGCCAGTAGTCTCCCCGGGACAGGGATCTCTGGGGCCAACGTCCTGACTTTC	CASSLPGTGISGANVLTF
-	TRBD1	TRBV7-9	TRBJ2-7	TGTGCCAGCAGCAGGGACAGGGGGTCCTACGAGCAGTACTTC	CASSRDRGSYEQYF
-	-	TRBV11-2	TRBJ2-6	TGTGCCAGCAGCCACTCCTCTGGGGCCAACGTCCTGACTTTC	CASSHSSGANVLTF
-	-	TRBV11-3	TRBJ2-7	TGTGCCAGCAGCGAACTGGGAGACGAGCAGTACTTC	CASSELGDEQYF
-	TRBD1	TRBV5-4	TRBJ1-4	TGTGCCAGCAGCAAGGGACAGGGGGTTAGCGAAAAACTGTTTTTT	CASSKGQGVSEKLFF
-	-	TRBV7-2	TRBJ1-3	TGTGCCAGCAGCTTAATCCCTAACACCATATATTTT	CASSLIPNTIYF
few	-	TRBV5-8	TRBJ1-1	TGTGCCAGCGGCTATGAGGCTTTCTTT	CASGYEAFF
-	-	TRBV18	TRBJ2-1	TGTGCCAGCTCCCGCAGCGGCCCCTACAATGAGCAGTTCTTC	CASSRSGPYNEQFF
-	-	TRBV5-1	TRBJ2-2	TGCGCCAGCAGCTTTACTGGACAAGTGAACACCGGGGAGCTGTTTTTT	CASSFTGQVNTGELFF
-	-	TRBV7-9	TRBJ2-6	TGTGCCAGCAGCTTAGGGACAGTTGGGACCAACGTCCTGACTTTC	CASSLGTVGTNVLTF
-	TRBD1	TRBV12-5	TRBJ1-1	TGTGCTAGTGGTCGCGGACAGGGATTGAACCCTGAAGCTTTCTTT	CASGRGQGLNPEAFF
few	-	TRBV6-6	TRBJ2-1	TGTGCCAGCGGGGGGGCCGATTACAATGAGCAGTTCTTC	CASGGADYNEQFF
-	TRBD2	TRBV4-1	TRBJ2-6	TGCGCCAGCAGCCCCAGAAGCGGGGTTGGGGCCAACGTCCTGACTTTC	CASSPRSGVGANVLTF
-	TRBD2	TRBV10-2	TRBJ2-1	TGCGCCAGCAGTAGACTAAGCGGGGGGGCCTCTGAGCAGTTCTTC	CASSRLSGGASEQFF
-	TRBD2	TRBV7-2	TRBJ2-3	TGTGCCAGCAGCCTACAAGCGGGGGGGCCGAATACGCAGTATTTT	CASSLQAGGPNTQYF
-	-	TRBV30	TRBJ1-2	TGTGCCTGGAGTGTACGGAGGGCCTATGGCTACACCTTC	CAWSVRRAYGYTF
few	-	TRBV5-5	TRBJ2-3	TGTGCCAGCAGCTTGAGTCGCGGCTGGAGCACAGATACGCAGTATTTT	CASSLSRGWSTDTQYF